Listed below are T cell receptor beta chains from one sample, sequenced in a study of T cell responses to AZD1222 COVID-19 vaccine. Some clones are missing from TCRdb's copy, which holds only in-frame ones; the method was immunoSEQ multiplex PCR. The data hold about 130,000 clones, with about nine tenths observed a single time. The material was peripheral blood, obtained 28 days after the second AZD1222 dose. The source of these receptors is an adult who received the AZD1222 COVID-19 vaccine. CDR3s include the opening cysteine and the closing phenylalanine or tryptophan. Each record gives: CDR3 DNA, CDR3 protein, V gene, D gene, clone size, J gene. D genes are given only for firm matches. Not every row has a clone size; where given, it reads once, few, many or a size class.

CDR3nt: TGCGCCAGCAGCCAAGTTTCAGGATTTGATGGCTACACCTTC; CDR3aa: CASSQVSGFDGYTF; v_gene: TRBV4-1; d_gene: -; abundance: once; j_gene: TRBJ1-2
CDR3nt: TGCAGCGCGTTAGAAGGCGGGGGCTACACCTTC; CDR3aa: CSALEGGGYTF; v_gene: TRBV29-1; d_gene: -; abundance: -; j_gene: TRBJ1-2
CDR3nt: TGTGCCAGCAGCTTGTCGTTAGGGGCAGATACGCAGTATTTT; CDR3aa: CASSLSLGADTQYF; v_gene: TRBV5-5; d_gene: -; abundance: -; j_gene: TRBJ2-3
CDR3nt: TGTGCCAGTACTGACCGAGGACGCACCGGGGAGCTGTTTTTT; CDR3aa: CASTDRGRTGELFF; v_gene: TRBV19; d_gene: -; abundance: -; j_gene: TRBJ2-2
CDR3nt: TGTGCCAGCTCACCACAGGGTCGTGAGCCCCTCCACTTT; CDR3aa: CASSPQGREPLHF; v_gene: TRBV18; d_gene: -; abundance: -; j_gene: TRBJ1-6
CDR3nt: TGTGCCAGCAGCTCCCCTGACGGGATGGAGGCACAAGAGACCCAGTACTTC; CDR3aa: CASSSPDGMEAQETQYF; v_gene: TRBV5-6; d_gene: -; abundance: few; j_gene: TRBJ2-5
CDR3nt: TGTGCCAGCTCACCTCAAACAGGGGGCGGAACTGAAGCTTTCTTT; CDR3aa: CASSPQTGGGTEAFF; v_gene: TRBV18; d_gene: TRBD1; abundance: -; j_gene: TRBJ1-1
CDR3nt: TGTGCCAGCAGGTCCACAGGGGGCGCGGTAGGAGAAAAACTGTTTTTT; CDR3aa: CASRSTGGAVGEKLFF; v_gene: TRBV3-1/TRBV3-2; d_gene: TRBD1; abundance: -; j_gene: TRBJ1-4
CDR3nt: TGTGCCAGCAGTGCAGAATACACAGATACGCAGTATTTT; CDR3aa: CASSAEYTDTQYF; v_gene: TRBV2; d_gene: -; abundance: few; j_gene: TRBJ2-3
CDR3nt: TGTGCCAGCAGTTTCCAAGGGGCTATTACTGAAGCTTTCTTT; CDR3aa: CASSFQGAITEAFF; v_gene: TRBV27; d_gene: -; abundance: few; j_gene: TRBJ1-1
CDR3nt: TGTGCCAGCAGCGCGGACATTTTGGCCTTTTTT; CDR3aa: CASSADILAFF; v_gene: TRBV6-5; d_gene: -; abundance: once; j_gene: TRBJ2-3
CDR3nt: TGTGCCAGCAGCTTAGGTCTGGGACAGGGACCCTATAGCAATCAGCCCCAGCATTTT; CDR3aa: CASSLGLGQGPYSNQPQHF; v_gene: TRBV7-9; d_gene: TRBD1; abundance: -; j_gene: TRBJ1-5
CDR3nt: TGTGCCAGCAGTGACCCGGGAGGGCCTGGAGATGAGCAGTTCTTC; CDR3aa: CASSDPGGPGDEQFF; v_gene: TRBV2; d_gene: TRBD2; abundance: -; j_gene: TRBJ2-1
CDR3nt: TGTGCCAGCAGGGGAGCCTACGAGCAGTACTTC; CDR3aa: CASRGAYEQYF; v_gene: TRBV28; d_gene: -; abundance: -; j_gene: TRBJ2-7
CDR3nt: TGCGCCAGCAGCTCACAGGGGGCTAATGAAAAACTGTTTTTT; CDR3aa: CASSSQGANEKLFF; v_gene: TRBV5-1; d_gene: TRBD1; abundance: -; j_gene: TRBJ1-4
CDR3nt: TGCGCCAGCAGCTTGATACAGGTACATGCCTACGAGCAGTACTTC; CDR3aa: CASSLIQVHAYEQYF; v_gene: TRBV5-1; d_gene: -; abundance: -; j_gene: TRBJ2-7
CDR3nt: TGTGCCAGCAGCGCCCGGACAGGGGTCGGAGCGGTCGGAGAGACCCAGTACTTC; CDR3aa: CASSARTGVGAVGETQYF; v_gene: TRBV4-2; d_gene: TRBD1; abundance: -; j_gene: TRBJ2-5
CDR3nt: TGTGCCAGCAGGCCGGGACAGTCCTACGAGCAGTACTTC; CDR3aa: CASRPGQSYEQYF; v_gene: TRBV6-5; d_gene: TRBD1; abundance: -; j_gene: TRBJ2-7
CDR3nt: TGTGCCTGGAGTGTACTGGCGGGAGGGCGGAATGAGCAGTTCTTC; CDR3aa: CAWSVLAGGRNEQFF; v_gene: TRBV30; d_gene: TRBD2; abundance: once; j_gene: TRBJ2-1
CDR3nt: TGTGCCACCAGTGACTCGACACGTAACTATGGCTACACCTTC; CDR3aa: CATSDSTRNYGYTF; v_gene: TRBV24-1; d_gene: -; abundance: -; j_gene: TRBJ1-2
CDR3nt: TGTGCCAGCAGCCAAGATCCTACCCGATCCGGCGAGCAGTACTTC; CDR3aa: CASSQDPTRSGEQYF; v_gene: TRBV3-1/TRBV3-2; d_gene: -; abundance: -; j_gene: TRBJ2-7
CDR3nt: TGTGCCAGCAGCTTCAAGGACTACAATGAGCAGTTCTTC; CDR3aa: CASSFKDYNEQFF; v_gene: TRBV11-3; d_gene: -; abundance: -; j_gene: TRBJ2-1
CDR3nt: TGTGCCAGCCGGGACCCGGTAAAGACCCAGTACTTC; CDR3aa: CASRDPVKTQYF; v_gene: TRBV2; d_gene: -; abundance: -; j_gene: TRBJ2-5
CDR3nt: TGCGCCAGCAGCTTGGGGTCTGGCCGGGAGCAGTTCTTC; CDR3aa: CASSLGSGREQFF; v_gene: TRBV5-1; d_gene: -; abundance: -; j_gene: TRBJ2-1
CDR3nt: TGTGCCAGCGCTAGCGGGGCCTACAATGAGCAGTTCTTC; CDR3aa: CASASGAYNEQFF; v_gene: TRBV9; d_gene: TRBD2; abundance: -; j_gene: TRBJ2-1
CDR3nt: TGTGCCACCAGTGAAAAAAGACTAGCGGGATTAAATGAGCAGTTCTTC; CDR3aa: CATSEKRLAGLNEQFF; v_gene: TRBV24-1; d_gene: TRBD2; abundance: -; j_gene: TRBJ2-1
CDR3nt: TGTGCCAGTACCGAGACAGGGGGCTCCTACAATGAGCAGTTCTTC; CDR3aa: CASTETGGSYNEQFF; v_gene: TRBV19; d_gene: TRBD1; abundance: -; j_gene: TRBJ2-1
CDR3nt: TGCGCCAGCAGCGTAGACCCTAGCGGGTTCCAAGAGACCCAGTACTTC; CDR3aa: CASSVDPSGFQETQYF; v_gene: TRBV5-1; d_gene: TRBD2; abundance: once; j_gene: TRBJ2-5
CDR3nt: TGTGCCAGCAGCGCCATGAGGGCGGGCTACACCTTC; CDR3aa: CASSAMRAGYTF; v_gene: TRBV12-3/TRBV12-4; d_gene: -; abundance: -; j_gene: TRBJ1-2
CDR3nt: TGTGCCCCCTTGGCCCGTAGCGGGGGTTCATCGTTCGATGAGCAGTTCTTC; CDR3aa: CAPLARSGGSSFDEQFF; v_gene: TRBV24-1; d_gene: TRBD2; abundance: -; j_gene: TRBJ2-1
CDR3nt: TGTGCCATCAGAGACAGGGAAAACTCCTACGAGCAGTACTTC; CDR3aa: CAIRDRENSYEQYF; v_gene: TRBV10-3; d_gene: TRBD1; abundance: -; j_gene: TRBJ2-7
CDR3nt: TGTGCCAGCAGCCCCAACGCTGGGGTTACTGGAAACACCATATATTTT; CDR3aa: CASSPNAGVTGNTIYF; v_gene: TRBV7-8; d_gene: -; abundance: -; j_gene: TRBJ1-3
CDR3nt: TGTGCCAGCTCCAAATACGACCCCCCGGATACGCAGTATTTT; CDR3aa: CASSKYDPPDTQYF; v_gene: TRBV18; d_gene: -; abundance: -; j_gene: TRBJ2-3
CDR3nt: TGTGCCAGTAGTATAAGGGTACAGGGACTCTCCCCCCGTATAGGGGAGCTGTTTTTT; CDR3aa: CASSIRVQGLSPRIGELFF; v_gene: TRBV19; d_gene: -; abundance: -; j_gene: TRBJ2-2
CDR3nt: TGTGCCAGCAGCTTGGATAGACAGCGCCCCCAGTACTTC; CDR3aa: CASSLDRQRPQYF; v_gene: TRBV7-8; d_gene: -; abundance: -; j_gene: TRBJ2-5
CDR3nt: TGCGCCAGCAGCCAAATGGCAGGTCTAAACTATGGCTACACCTTC; CDR3aa: CASSQMAGLNYGYTF; v_gene: TRBV4-1; d_gene: -; abundance: -; j_gene: TRBJ1-2
CDR3nt: TGTGCCAGTAGTATTACACAGGGCGGCAATGGCTACACCTTC; CDR3aa: CASSITQGGNGYTF; v_gene: TRBV19; d_gene: -; abundance: -; j_gene: TRBJ1-2
CDR3nt: TGTGCCAGCGGCGGGACAGGGGGCGGTAATTCACCCCTCCACTTT; CDR3aa: CASGGTGGGNSPLHF; v_gene: TRBV2; d_gene: TRBD1; abundance: -; j_gene: TRBJ1-6
CDR3nt: TGCGCCAGCAGCTTGATGGGGTTCATGAACACTGAAGCTTTCTTT; CDR3aa: CASSLMGFMNTEAFF; v_gene: TRBV5-1; d_gene: -; abundance: -; j_gene: TRBJ1-1
CDR3nt: TGTGCCAGCAGGAACCGGGTACTTAATGAAAAACTGTTTTTT; CDR3aa: CASRNRVLNEKLFF; v_gene: TRBV28; d_gene: -; abundance: few; j_gene: TRBJ1-4